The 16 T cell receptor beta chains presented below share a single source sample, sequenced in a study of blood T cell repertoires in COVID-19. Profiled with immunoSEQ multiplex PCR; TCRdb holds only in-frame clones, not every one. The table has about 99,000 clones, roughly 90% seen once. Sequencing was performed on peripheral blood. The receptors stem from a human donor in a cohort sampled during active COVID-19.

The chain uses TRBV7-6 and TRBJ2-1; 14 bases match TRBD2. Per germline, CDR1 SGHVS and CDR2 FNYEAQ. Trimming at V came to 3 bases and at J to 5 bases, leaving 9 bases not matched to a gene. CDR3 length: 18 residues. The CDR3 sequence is CASSFSPGLAGANNEQFF. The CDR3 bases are TGTGCCAGCAGCTTTTCCCCGGGACTAGCGGGGGCCAACAATGAGCAGTTCTTC.

CDR3 nucleotides: TGTGCCAGCAGCGTTAATGCAGGGGGCTCCTACAATGAGCAGTTCTTC. It encodes CASSVNAGGSYNEQFF. The chain links TRBV13 to TRBJ2-1, with 7 bases lining up with TRBD1. The ends lost 5 bases at V and 0 bases at J; junction bases unmatched: 7. Germline V gene lookup returns CDR1 PRHDT and CDR2 FYEKMQ (reference sequence). The CDR3 contains 16 residues. Combining the CDR3 with reference TRBV13 and TRBJ2-1 gives the whole variable domain AAGVIQSPRHLIKEKRETATLKCYPIPRHDTVYWYQQGPGQDPQFLISFYEKMQSDKGSIPDRFSAQQFSDYHSELNMSSLELGDSALYFCASSVNAGGSYNEQFFGPGTRLTVL.

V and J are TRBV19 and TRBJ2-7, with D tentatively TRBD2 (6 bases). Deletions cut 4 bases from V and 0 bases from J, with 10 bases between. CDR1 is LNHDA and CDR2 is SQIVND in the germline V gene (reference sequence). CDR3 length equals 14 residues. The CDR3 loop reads CASSNGLSSYEQYF. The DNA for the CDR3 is TGTGCCAGTAGTAACGGACTAAGCTCCTACGAGCAGTACTTC.

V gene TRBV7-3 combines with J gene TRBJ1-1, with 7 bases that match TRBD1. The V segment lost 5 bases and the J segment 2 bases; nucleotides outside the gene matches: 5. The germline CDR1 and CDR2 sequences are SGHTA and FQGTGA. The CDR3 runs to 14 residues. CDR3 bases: TGTGCCAGCAGCCGAGGGGGCACTAACACTGAAGCTTTCTTT. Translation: CASSRGGTNTEAFF.

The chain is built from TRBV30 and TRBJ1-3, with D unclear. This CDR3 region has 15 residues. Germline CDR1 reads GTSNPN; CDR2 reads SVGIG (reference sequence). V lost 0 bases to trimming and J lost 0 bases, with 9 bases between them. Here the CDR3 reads CAWSVHGASGNTIYF. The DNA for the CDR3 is TGTGCCTGGAGTGTACACGGAGCCTCTGGAAACACCATATATTTT.

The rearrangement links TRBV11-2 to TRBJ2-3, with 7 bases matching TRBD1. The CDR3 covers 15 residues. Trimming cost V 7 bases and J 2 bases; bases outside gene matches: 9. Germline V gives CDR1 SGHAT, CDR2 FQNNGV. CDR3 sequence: CASIPGTVLTDTQYF. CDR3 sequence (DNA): TGTGCCAGCATTCCCGGGACAGTACTCACAGATACGCAGTATTTT. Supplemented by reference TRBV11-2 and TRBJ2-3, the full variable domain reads EAGVAQSPRYKIIEKRQSVAFWCNPISGHATLYWYQQILGQGPKLLIQFQNNGVVDDSQLPKDRFSAERLKGVDSTLKIQPAKLEDSAVYLCASIPGTVLTDTQYFGPGTRLTVL.

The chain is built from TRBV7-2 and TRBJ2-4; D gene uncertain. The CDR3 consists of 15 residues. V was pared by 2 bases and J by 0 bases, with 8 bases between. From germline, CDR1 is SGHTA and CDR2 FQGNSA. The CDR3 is CASSLPGIAKNIQYF. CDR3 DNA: TGTGCCAGCAGCTTACCAGGTATAGCCAAAAACATTCAGTACTTC.

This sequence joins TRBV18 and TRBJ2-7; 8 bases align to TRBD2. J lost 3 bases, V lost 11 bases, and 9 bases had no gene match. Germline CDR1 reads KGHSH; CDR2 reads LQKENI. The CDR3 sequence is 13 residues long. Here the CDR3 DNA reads TGTGCCTCCGGGGGGGTCTCTAACTACGAGCAGTACTTC. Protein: CASGGVSNYEQYF.

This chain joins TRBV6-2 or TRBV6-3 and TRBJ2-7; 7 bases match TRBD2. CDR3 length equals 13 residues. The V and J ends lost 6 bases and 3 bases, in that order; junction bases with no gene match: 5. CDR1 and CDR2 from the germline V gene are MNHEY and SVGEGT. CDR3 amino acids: CASSRDYNYEQYF. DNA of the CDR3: TGTGCCAGCAGCCGGGACTACAACTACGAGCAGTACTTC.

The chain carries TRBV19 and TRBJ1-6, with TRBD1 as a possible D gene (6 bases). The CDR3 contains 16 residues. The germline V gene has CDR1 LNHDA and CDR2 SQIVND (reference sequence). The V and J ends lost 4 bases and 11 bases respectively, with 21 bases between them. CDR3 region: CASSNNPGQPKTPLHF. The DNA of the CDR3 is TGTGCCAGTAGTAATAACCCGGGACAACCGAAAACACCCCTCCACTTT.

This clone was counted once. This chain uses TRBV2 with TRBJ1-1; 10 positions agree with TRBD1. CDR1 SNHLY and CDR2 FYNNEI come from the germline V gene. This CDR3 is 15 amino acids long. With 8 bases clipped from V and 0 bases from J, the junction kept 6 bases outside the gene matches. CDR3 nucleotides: TGTGCCAGCTTGGATGGGACAGGGGTGAACACTGAAGCTTTCTTT. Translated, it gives CASLDGTGVNTEAFF.

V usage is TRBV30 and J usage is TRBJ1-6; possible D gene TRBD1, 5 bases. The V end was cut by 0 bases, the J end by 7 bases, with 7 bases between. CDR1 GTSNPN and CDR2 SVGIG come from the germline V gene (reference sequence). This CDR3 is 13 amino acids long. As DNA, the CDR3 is TGTGCCTGGAGTGTAAAGGGGAATTCACCCCTCCACTTT. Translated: CAWSVKGNSPLHF.

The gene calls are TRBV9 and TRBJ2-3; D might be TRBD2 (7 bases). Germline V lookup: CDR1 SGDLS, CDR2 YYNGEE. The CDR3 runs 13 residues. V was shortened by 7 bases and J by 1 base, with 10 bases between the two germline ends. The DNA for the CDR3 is TGTGCCAGCGGGAGGGGGGGCACAGATACGCAGTATTTT. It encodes CASGRGGTDTQYF.

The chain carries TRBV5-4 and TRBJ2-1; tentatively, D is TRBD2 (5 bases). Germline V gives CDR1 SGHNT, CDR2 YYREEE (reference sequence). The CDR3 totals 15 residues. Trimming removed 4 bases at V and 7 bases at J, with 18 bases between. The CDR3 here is CASSEGTVPFNEQFF. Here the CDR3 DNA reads TGTGCCAGCAGCGAGGGAACCGTTCCTTTTAATGAGCAGTTCTTC.

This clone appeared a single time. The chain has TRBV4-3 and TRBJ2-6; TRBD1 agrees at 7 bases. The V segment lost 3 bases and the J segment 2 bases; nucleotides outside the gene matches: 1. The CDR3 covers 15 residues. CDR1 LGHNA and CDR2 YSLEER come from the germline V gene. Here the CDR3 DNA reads TGCGCCAGCAGCCATGACAGGGCTGGGGCCAACGTCCTGACTTTC. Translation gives CASSHDRAGANVLTF.

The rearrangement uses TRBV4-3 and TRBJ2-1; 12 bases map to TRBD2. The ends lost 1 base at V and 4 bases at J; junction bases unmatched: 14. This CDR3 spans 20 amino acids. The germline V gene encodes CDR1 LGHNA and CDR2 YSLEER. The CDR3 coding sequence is TGCGCCAGCAGCCAAGCCGGACTAGCGGGATCGTCAATTCGTTACAATGAGCAGTTCTTC. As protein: CASSQAGLAGSSIRYNEQFF.